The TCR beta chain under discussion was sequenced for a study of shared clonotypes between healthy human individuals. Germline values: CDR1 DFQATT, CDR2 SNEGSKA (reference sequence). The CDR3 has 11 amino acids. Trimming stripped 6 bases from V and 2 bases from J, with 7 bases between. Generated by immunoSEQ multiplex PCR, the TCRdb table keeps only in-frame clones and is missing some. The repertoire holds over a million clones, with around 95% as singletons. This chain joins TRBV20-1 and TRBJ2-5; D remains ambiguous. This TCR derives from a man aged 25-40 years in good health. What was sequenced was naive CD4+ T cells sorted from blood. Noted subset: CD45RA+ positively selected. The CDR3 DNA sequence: TGCAGTGCGTGGTTACAAGAGACCCAGTACTTC. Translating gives CSAWLQETQYF.